This T cell receptor beta chain is drawn from a study of blood T cell repertoires in COVID-19. Per the germline V gene, CDR1 is LNHDA and CDR2 is SQIVND (reference sequence). V lost 8 bases and J 9 bases, leaving 19 bases between the germline ends. CDR3 length equals 13 residues. Profiled with immunoSEQ multiplex PCR; TCRdb holds only in-frame clones, not every one. The profile covers about 86,000 clones, with 75% to 90% appearing a single time and more than 0.85% taken by the ten largest. Sequenced input: peripheral blood. The J gene is TRBJ1-1, the V gene TRBV19; D call uncertain. This TCR derives from a human donor in a cohort sampled during active COVID-19. The chain's CDR3 is CASLPPGNTKAFF. CDR3 DNA sequence: TGTGCCAGTTTGCCCCCCGGGAACACAAAAGCTTTCTTT.